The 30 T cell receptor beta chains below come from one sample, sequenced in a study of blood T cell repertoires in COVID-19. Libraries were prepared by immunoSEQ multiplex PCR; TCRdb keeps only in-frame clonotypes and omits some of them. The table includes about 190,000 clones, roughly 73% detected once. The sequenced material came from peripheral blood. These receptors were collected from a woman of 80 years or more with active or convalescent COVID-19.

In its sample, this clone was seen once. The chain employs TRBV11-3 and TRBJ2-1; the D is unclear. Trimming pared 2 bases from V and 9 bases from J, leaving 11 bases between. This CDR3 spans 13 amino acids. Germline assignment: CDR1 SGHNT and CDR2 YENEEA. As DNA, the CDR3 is TGTGCCAGCAGCTTAATGGGTTCGGGTGAGCAGTTCTTC. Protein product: CASSLMGSGEQFF.

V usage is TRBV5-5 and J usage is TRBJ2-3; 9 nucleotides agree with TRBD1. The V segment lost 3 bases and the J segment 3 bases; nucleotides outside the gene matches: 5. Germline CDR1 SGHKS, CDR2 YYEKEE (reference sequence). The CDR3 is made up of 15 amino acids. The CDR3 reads CASSSTGGRTDTQYF. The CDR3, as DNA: TGTGCCAGCAGCTCTACAGGGGGCAGGACAGATACGCAGTATTTT. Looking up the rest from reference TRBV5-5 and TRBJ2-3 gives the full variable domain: DAGVTQSPTHLIKTRGQQVTLRCSPISGHKSVSWYQQVLGQGPQFIFQYYEKEERGRGNFPDRFSARQFPNYSSELNVNALLLGDSALYLCASSSTGGRTDTQYFGPGTRLTVL.

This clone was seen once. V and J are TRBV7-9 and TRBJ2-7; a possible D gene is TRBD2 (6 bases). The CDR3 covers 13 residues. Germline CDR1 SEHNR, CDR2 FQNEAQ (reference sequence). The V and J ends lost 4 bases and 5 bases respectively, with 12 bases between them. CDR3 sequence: CASSSPGVNEQYF. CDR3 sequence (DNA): TGTGCCAGCAGCTCCCCGGGGGTCAACGAGCAGTACTTC.

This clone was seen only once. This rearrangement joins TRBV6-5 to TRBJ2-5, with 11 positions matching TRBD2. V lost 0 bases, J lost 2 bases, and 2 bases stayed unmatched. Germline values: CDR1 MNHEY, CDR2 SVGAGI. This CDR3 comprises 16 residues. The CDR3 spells CASSYSLAGGQETQYF. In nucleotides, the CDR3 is TGTGCCAGCAGTTACTCTCTAGCGGGGGGACAAGAGACCCAGTACTTC.

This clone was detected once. The CDR3 loop is CASSQDFPRGTDTGELFF. The CDR3 nucleotides read TGTGCCAGCAGCCAAGACTTCCCTAGGGGGACCGACACCGGGGAGCTGTTTTTT. The rearrangement uses TRBV4-2 and TRBJ2-2; weak D call: TRBD1 (6 bases). The CDR3 contains 18 residues. Germline V gene lookup returns CDR1 LGHNA and CDR2 YNFKEQ. V was pared by 0 bases and J by 3 bases, with 17 bases between.

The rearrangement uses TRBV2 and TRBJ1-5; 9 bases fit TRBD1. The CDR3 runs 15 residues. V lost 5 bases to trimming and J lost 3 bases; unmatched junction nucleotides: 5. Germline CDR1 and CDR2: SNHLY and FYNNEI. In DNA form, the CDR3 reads TGTGCCAGCAGTAGAGACAGGGGGGACAATCAGCCCCAGCATTTT. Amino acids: CASSRDRGDNQPQHF.

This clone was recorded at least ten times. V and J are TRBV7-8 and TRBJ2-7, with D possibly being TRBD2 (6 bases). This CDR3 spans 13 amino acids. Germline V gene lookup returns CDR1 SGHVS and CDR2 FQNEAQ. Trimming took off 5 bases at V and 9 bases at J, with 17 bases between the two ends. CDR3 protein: CASSRGPGVGQYF. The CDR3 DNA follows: TGTGCCAGCAGCCGGGGACCGGGGGTCGGGCAGTACTTC. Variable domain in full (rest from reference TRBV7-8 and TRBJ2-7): GAGVSQSPRYKVAKRGQDVALRCDPISGHVSLFWYQQALGQGPEFLTYFQNEAQLDKSGLPSDRFFAERPEGSVSTLKIQRTQQEDSAVYLCASSRGPGVGQYFGPGTRLTVT.

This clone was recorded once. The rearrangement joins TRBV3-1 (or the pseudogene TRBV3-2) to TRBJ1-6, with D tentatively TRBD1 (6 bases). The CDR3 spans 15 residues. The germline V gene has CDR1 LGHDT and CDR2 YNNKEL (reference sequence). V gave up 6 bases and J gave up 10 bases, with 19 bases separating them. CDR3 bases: TGTGCCAGCAGGTCCCCCACAGGGCCTAGATCACCCCTCCACTTT. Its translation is CASRSPTGPRSPLHF.

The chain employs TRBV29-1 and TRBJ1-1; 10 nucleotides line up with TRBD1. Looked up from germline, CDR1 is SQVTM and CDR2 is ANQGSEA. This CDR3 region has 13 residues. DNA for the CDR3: TGCATCGGTAGACAGGGGGCGGGTACTGAAGCTTTCTTT. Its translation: CIGRQGAGTEAFF.

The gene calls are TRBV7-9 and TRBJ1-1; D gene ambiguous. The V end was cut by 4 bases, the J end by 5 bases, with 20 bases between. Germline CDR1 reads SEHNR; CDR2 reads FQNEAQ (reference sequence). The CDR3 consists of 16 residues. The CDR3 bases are TGTGCCAGCAGCTCCTACCCCATCGGGTCCGGAACTGAAGCTTTCTTT. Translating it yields CASSSYPIGSGTEAFF.

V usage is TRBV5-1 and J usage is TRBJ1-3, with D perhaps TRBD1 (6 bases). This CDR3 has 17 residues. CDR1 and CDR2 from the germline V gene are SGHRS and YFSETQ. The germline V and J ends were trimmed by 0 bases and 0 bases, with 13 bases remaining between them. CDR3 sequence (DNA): TGCGCCAGCAGCTTGGGGTCCCGGGACAACTCTGGAAACACCATATATTTT. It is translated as CASSLGSRDNSGNTIYF.

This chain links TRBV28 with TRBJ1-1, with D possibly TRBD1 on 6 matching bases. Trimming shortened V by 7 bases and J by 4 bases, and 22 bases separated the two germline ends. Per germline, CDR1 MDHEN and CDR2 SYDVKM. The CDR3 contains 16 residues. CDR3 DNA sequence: TGTGCCAGCACCCCTAGTAGGGGGGGAGGTGGCACTGAAGCTTTCTTT. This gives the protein CASTPSRGGGGTEAFF.

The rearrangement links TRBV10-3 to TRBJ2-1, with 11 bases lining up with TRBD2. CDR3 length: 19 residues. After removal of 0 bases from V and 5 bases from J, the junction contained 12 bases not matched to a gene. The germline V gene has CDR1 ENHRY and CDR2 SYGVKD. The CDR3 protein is CAISESLVAGGPINNEQFF. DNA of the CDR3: TGTGCCATCAGTGAGTCGCTGGTAGCGGGGGGGCCTATCAACAATGAGCAGTTCTTC.

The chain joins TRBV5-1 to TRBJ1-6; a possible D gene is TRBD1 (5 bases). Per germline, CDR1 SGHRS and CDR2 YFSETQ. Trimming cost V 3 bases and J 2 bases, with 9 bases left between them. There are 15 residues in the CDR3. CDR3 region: CASSSTGTYNSPLHF. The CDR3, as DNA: TGCGCCAGCAGCTCCACAGGTACCTATAATTCACCCCTCCACTTT.

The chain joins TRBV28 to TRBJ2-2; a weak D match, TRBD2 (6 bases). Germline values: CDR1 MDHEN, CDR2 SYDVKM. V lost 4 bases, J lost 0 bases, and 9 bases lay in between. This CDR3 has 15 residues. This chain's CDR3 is CASSSGRANTGELFF. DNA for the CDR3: TGTGCCAGCAGTTCCGGGAGAGCGAACACCGGGGAGCTGTTTTTT.

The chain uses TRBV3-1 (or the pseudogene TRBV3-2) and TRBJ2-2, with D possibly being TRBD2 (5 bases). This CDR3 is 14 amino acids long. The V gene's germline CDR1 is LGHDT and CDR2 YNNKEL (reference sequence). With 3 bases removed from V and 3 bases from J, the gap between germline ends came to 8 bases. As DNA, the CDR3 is TGTGCCAGCAGCCAGTCGGGATACACCGGGGAGCTGTTTTTT. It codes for CASSQSGYTGELFF.

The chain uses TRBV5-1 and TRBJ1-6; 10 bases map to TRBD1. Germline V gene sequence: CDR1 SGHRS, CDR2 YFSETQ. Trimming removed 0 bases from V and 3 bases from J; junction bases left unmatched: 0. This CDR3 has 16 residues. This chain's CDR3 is CASSLGTGGYNSPLHF. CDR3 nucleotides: TGCGCCAGCAGCTTGGGGACAGGGGGCTATAATTCACCCCTCCACTTT.

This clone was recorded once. The CDR3 nucleotides are TGTGCCAGCAGCCCAAATGAAAAACTGTTTTTT. It yields the protein CASSPNEKLFF. V is TRBV7-6 and J is TRBJ1-4, with D unresolved. Per the germline V gene, CDR1 is SGHVS and CDR2 is FNYEAQ. V lost 5 bases, J lost 5 bases, and 3 bases lay in between. The CDR3 length is 11 residues.

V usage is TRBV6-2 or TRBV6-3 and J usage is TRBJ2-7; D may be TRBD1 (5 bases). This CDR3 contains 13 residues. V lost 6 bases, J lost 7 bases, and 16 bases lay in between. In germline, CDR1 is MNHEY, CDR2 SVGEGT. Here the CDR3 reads CASSRPGSKEQYF. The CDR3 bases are TGTGCCAGCAGCCGCCCAGGGTCTAAAGAGCAGTACTTC.

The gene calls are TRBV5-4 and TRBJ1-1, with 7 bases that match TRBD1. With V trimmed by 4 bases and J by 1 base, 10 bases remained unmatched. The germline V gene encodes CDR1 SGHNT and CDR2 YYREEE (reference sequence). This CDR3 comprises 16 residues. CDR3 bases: TGTGCCAGCAGCCAGGGGGTCGGGGCGGGGAACACTGAAGCTTTCTTT. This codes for CASSQGVGAGNTEAFF.

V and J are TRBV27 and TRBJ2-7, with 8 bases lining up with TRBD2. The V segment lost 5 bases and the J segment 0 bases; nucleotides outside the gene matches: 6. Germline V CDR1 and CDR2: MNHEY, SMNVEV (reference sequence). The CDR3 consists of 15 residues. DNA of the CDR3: TGTGCCAGCAGTCTTACTAGCGGACGCTCCTACGAGCAGTACTTC. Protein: CASSLTSGRSYEQYF.

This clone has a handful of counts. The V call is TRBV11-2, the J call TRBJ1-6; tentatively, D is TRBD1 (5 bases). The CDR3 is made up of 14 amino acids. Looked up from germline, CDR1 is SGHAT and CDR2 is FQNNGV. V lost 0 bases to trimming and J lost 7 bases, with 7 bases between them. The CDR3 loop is CASSLDGGNSPLHF. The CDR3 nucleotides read TGTGCCAGCAGCTTAGATGGGGGGAATTCACCCCTCCACTTT.

Here the CDR3 reads CASSSGLLYGYTF. The CDR3 region has the DNA TGTGCCAGCAGTTCGGGACTACTCTATGGCTACACCTTC. The V gene is TRBV28, the J gene TRBJ1-2, with D perhaps TRBD1 (5 bases). The ends were cut back, 4 bases at V and 4 bases at J, with 10 bases in the middle. Germline CDR1 reads MDHEN; CDR2 reads SYDVKM. This CDR3 is 13 amino acids long.

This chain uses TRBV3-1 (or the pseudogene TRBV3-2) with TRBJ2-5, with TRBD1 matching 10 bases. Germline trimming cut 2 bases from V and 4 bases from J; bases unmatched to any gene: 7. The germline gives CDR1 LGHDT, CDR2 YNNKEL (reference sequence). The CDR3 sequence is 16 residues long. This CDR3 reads CASSQSPGQGRETQYF. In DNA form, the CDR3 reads TGTGCCAGCAGCCAATCACCGGGACAGGGGAGAGAGACCCAGTACTTC.

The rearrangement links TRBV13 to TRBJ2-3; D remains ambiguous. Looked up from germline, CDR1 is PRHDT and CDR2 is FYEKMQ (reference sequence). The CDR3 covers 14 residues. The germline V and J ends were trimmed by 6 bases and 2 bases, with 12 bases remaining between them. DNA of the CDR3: TGTGCCAGCAGTCAGACAACCGACACAGATACGCAGTATTTT. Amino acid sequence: CASSQTTDTDTQYF.

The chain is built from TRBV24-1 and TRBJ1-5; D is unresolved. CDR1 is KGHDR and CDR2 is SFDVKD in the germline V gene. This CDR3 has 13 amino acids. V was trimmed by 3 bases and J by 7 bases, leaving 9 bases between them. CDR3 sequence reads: CATSDIQWQPQHF. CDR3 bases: TGTGCCACCAGTGATATCCAGTGGCAGCCCCAGCATTTT.

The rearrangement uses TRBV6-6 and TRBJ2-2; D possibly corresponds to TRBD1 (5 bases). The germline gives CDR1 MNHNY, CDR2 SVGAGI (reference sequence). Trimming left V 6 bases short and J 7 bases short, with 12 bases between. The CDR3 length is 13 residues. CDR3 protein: CASSPARVGELFF. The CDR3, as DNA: TGTGCCAGCAGCCCGGCCAGGGTCGGGGAGCTGTTTTTT.

The CDR3 protein is CASSSQGADTQYF. CDR3 coding DNA: TGTGCCAGTAGTTCACAGGGGGCGGATACGCAGTATTTT. V gene TRBV19 combines with J gene TRBJ2-3; 9 nucleotides match TRBD1. This CDR3 has 13 amino acids. From germline, CDR1 is LNHDA and CDR2 SQIVND (reference sequence). With V trimmed by 5 bases and J by 6 bases, 3 bases remained unmatched.

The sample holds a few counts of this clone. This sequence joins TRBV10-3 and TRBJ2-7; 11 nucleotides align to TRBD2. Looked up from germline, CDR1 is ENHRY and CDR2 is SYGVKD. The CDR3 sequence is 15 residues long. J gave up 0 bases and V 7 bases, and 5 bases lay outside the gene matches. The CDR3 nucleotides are TGTGCCATCATGGGGACTAGCGGAAGCTCCTACGAGCAGTACTTC. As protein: CAIMGTSGSSYEQYF.

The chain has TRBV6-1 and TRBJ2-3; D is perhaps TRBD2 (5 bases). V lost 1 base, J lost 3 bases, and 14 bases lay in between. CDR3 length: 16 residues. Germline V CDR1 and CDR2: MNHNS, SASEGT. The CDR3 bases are TGTGCCAGCAGTGAAGTCCGAAAGCGACTAACAGATACGCAGTATTTT. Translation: CASSEVRKRLTDTQYF.